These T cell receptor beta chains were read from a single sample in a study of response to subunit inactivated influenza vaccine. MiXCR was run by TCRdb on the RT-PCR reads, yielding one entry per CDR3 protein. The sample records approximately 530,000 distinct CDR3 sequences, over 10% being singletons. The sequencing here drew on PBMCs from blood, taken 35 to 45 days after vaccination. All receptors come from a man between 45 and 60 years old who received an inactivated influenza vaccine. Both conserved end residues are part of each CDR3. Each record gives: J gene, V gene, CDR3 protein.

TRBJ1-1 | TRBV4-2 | CASSQDLKGYTEAFF
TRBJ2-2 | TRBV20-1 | CSARARRGFPGELFF
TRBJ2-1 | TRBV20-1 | CSASPPISYNEQFF
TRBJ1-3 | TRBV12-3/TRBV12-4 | CASGVTGIRNTIYF
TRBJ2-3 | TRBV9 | CASSQHTSGSGTDTQYF
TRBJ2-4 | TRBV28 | CASSFTGGRNIQYF
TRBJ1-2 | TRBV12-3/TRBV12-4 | CASSLAHRERGGYTF
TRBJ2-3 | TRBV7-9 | CASSPWRLAGFTDTQYF
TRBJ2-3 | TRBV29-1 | CSVDGLGGGDTQYF
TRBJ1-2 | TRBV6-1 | CASSTLLGPNYGYTF
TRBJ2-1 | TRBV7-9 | CASSLPARGSEQFF
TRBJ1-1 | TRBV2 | CASRIRALDTEAFF
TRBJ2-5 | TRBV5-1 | CASSQGLAGGTQYF
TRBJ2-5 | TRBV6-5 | CASSYGDREWGEETQYF
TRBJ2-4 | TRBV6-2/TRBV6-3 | CASSYSITGGTEMAKNIQYF
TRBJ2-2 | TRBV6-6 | CAIRVTNTGELFF
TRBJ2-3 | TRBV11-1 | CASSSNAGLAGLPLSTDTQYF
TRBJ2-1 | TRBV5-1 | CASSLGGGPMDEQFF
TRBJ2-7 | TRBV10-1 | CASSEAGLVHEQYF
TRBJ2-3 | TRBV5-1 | CASSWDRGGTDTQYF
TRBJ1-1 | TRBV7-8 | CASSSQGTIHTEAFF
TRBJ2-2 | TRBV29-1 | CSAKQSLNTGELFF
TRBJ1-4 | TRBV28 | CASRAQGERGQEFF
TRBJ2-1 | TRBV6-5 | CASSYRASGSSEQFF
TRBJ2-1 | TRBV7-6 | CASSLESWLGLADYNEQFF
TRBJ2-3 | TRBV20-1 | CSAVRGVDTQYF
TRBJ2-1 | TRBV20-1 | CSPRDSGAHNEQFF
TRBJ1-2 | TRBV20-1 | CSGETGAAYGYTF
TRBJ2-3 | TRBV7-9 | CASSRGRDTDTQYF
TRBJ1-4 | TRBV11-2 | CASSADRARGEKLFF
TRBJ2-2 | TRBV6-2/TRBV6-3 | CASSYSRGTPRDTGELFF
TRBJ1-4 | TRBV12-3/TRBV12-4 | CASSFSASTNEKLFF
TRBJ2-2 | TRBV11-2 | CASSLDSYLRTANTGELFF
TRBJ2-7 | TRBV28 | CASRSTGVRYEQYF
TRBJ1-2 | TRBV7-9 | CARSLLTSLELF
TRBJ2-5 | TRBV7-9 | CASSQGLGQSVETQYF
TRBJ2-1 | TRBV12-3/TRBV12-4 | CASSPTSGLREQFF
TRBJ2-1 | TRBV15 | CATSPRVTFNEQFF
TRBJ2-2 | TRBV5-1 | CASSLGATSDGELFF
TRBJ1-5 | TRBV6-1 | CASSPGQYSNQPQHF
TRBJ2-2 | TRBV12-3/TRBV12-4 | CASSPPRVGYTGELFF
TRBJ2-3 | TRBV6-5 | CASSTRAGGPFAQYF
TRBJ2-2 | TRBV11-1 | CASSPNWGAGELFF
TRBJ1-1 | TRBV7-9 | CASSLVGGGERTEAFF
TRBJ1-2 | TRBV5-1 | CASSFGGGDGYTF
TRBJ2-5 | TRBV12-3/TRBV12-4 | CASSLAGGPETQYF
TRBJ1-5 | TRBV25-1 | CASSEYGLSQPQHF
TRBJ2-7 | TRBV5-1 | CASSRGGVSEQYF
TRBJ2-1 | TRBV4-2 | CASSQVFGGRRRANEQFF